The 27 T cell receptor beta chains reported below all come from one sample, sequenced in a study of long-term antiretroviral therapy in people with HIV (dated 2022 in TCRdb). The immunoSEQ hsTCRB v3.0 assay was used at survey level resolution for TRB variable region sequencing. TCRdb retrieved this table from immuneACCESS and kept in-frame rearrangements only. Not all clones are present; in checked studies, unresolved V genes account for under half, and no reason is known for the remainder. Across this sample there are 30,000 to 40,000 clones, with 75% to 85% seen only once. The leading ten clones occupy about 4.4% of the sample. Sequences were derived from unsorted PBMCs, sampled around 3.3 years after starting antiretroviral therapy. Source of these receptors: a young man with HIV.

The rearrangement joins TRBV5-1 to TRBJ2-1; D is perhaps TRBD1 (5 bases). Between the trimmed V and J ends, which lost 3 bases and 4 bases, there was a span of 14 bases. Per germline, CDR1 SGHRS and CDR2 YFSETQ. The CDR3 consists of 15 residues. This CDR3 reads CASSSQGSAYNEQFF. The CDR3 DNA sequence: TGCGCCAGCAGCTCTCAGGGAAGCGCTTACAATGAGCAGTTCTTC.

The V and J genes are TRBV19 and TRBJ1-5, with 10 nucleotides matching TRBD1. Looked up from germline, CDR1 is LNHDA and CDR2 is SQIVND (reference sequence). Unmatched junction bases numbered 11, after V lost 6 bases and J lost 0 bases. The CDR3 totals 18 residues. The CDR3 protein is CASRPRDRGPNSNQPQHF. CDR3 bases: TGTGCCAGTAGGCCCCGGGACAGGGGCCCCAATAGCAATCAGCCCCAGCATTTT.

In this sample, this clone turned up a few times. The chain couples TRBV27 to TRBJ2-7, with 7 bases that match TRBD1. The germline gives CDR1 MNHEY, CDR2 SMNVEV (reference sequence). The length of the CDR3 is 13 residues. V was clipped by 5 bases and J by 2 bases; unmatched bases: 3. The CDR3 nucleotides read TGTGCCAGCAGTCAAGACAGGGCCTACGAGCAGTACTTC. Its translation is CASSQDRAYEQYF.

This clone occurred a few times. This chain uses TRBV7-6 with TRBJ2-5; the match to TRBD1 covers 8 bases. Per the germline V gene, CDR1 is SGHVS and CDR2 is FNYEAQ. CDR3 size: 16 residues. The trim removed 5 bases at V and 0 bases at J, leaving 8 bases unmatched. CDR3 in amino acids: CASSRGTGTYQETQYF. The CDR3 coding sequence is TGTGCCAGCAGCCGCGGGACAGGAACGTACCAAGAGACCCAGTACTTC.

The chain joins TRBV4-1 to TRBJ2-1; TRBD2 aligns across 11 bases. The CDR3 is 18 amino acids. The V gene's germline CDR1 is MGHRA and CDR2 YSYEKL. V was pared by 0 bases and J by 4 bases, with 8 bases of the junction left unmatched. This CDR3 reads CASSQDPGLADYYNEQFF. The DNA for the CDR3 is TGCGCCAGCAGCCAAGATCCGGGACTAGCGGATTATTACAATGAGCAGTTCTTC.

This clone was recorded once. The chain has TRBV7-2 and TRBJ2-7; D might be TRBD1 or TRBD2, each matching 6 bases. The V and J ends lost 5 bases and 2 bases respectively, with 13 bases between them. The CDR3 has 14 residues. Germline V CDR1 and CDR2: SGHTA, FQGNSA. CDR3 sequence: CASSRGRETYEQYF. Here the CDR3 DNA reads TGTGCCAGCAGCCGGGGGCGAGAAACCTACGAGCAGTACTTC.

The sample holds one count of this clone. The V call is TRBV19, the J call TRBJ2-2; perhaps TRBD2 as D (6 bases). CDR1 is LNHDA and CDR2 is SQIVND in the germline V gene (reference sequence). CDR3 length: 13 residues. V shed 7 bases and J shed 7 bases, with 13 bases lying between them. The CDR3 nucleotides are TGTGCCAGTACCGGGGGTGGGGTCGGGGAGCTGTTTTTT. The encoded protein is CASTGGGVGELFF.

This clone was counted only a few times. The J gene is TRBJ1-1, the V gene TRBV27; 9 bases agree with TRBD1. Germline assignment: CDR1 MNHEY and CDR2 SMNVEV (reference sequence). This CDR3 is built from 15 residues. Trimming removed 7 bases from V and 3 bases from J; junction bases left unmatched: 9. The CDR3 spells CASTPPRDRDTEAFF. The DNA for the CDR3 is TGTGCCAGCACCCCACCTCGGGACAGGGACACTGAAGCTTTCTTT.

V is TRBV9 and J is TRBJ1-4; the match to TRBD1 covers 10 bases. This CDR3 has 15 amino acids. CDR1 and CDR2 (germline): SGDLS, YYNGEE. V was pared by 3 bases and J by 5 bases, with 4 bases of the junction left unmatched. For the CDR3, the DNA is TGTGCCAGCAGCGGAGGACAGGGGGGGAATGAAAAACTGTTTTTT. The encoded protein is CASSGGQGGNEKLFF.

The chain links TRBV7-2 to TRBJ2-1, with a tentative D call TRBD1 (5 bases). V lost 5 bases, J lost 2 bases, and 16 bases lay in between. This CDR3 has 16 amino acids. Looked up from germline, CDR1 is SGHTA and CDR2 is FQGNSA. CDR3 nucleotides: TGTGCCAGCAGCGCCCTGGCCAGGGTAACCTACAATGAGCAGTTCTTC. Translated, it gives CASSALARVTYNEQFF.

The chain is built from TRBV19 and TRBJ1-5; D unresolved. This CDR3 is built from 13 residues. From germline, CDR1 is LNHDA and CDR2 SQIVND (reference sequence). V was clipped by 8 bases and J by 3 bases, with 11 bases between them. CDR3 residues: CASARQDNQPQHF. The DNA for the CDR3 is TGTGCCAGTGCGCGGCAGGACAATCAGCCCCAGCATTTT.

The count of this clone is one. The chain recombines TRBV9 with TRBJ1-2, with D uncertain. With 3 bases removed from V and 4 bases from J, the gap between germline ends came to 7 bases. Germline lookup yields CDR1 SGDLS and CDR2 YYNGEE. The length of the CDR3 is 12 residues. The CDR3 region has the DNA TGTGCCAGCAGCGGGTCCTTCTATGGCTACACCTTC. Translating gives CASSGSFYGYTF.

The rearrangement links TRBV9 to TRBJ2-1; 9 bases align to TRBD2. The length of the CDR3 is 17 residues. Trimming removed 1 base from V and 2 bases from J; junction bases left unmatched: 7. Germline values: CDR1 SGDLS, CDR2 YYNGEE. CDR3 coding DNA: TGTGCCAGCAGCGTAACGGTTAGCGGGGGTACCTACAATGAGCAGTTCTTC. It is translated as CASSVTVSGGTYNEQFF.

This chain links TRBV20-1 with TRBJ2-7; D gene unclear. There are 11 residues in the CDR3. Trimming stripped 1 base from V and 9 bases from J, with 10 bases between. Germline CDR1 is DFQATT and CDR2 is SNEGSKA (reference sequence). The CDR3 here is CSARVAAVQYF. The CDR3 DNA is TGCAGTGCTAGAGTAGCAGCTGTGCAGTACTTC.

The count of this clone is one. This rearrangement joins TRBV28 to TRBJ1-1, with D unresolved. Trimming removed 3 bases at V and 0 bases at J, with 8 bases between. Germline V gene sequence: CDR1 MDHEN, CDR2 SYDVKM. The CDR3 length is 14 residues. CDR3 sequence (DNA): TGTGCCAGCAGTTTGGAGCAGATGAACACTGAAGCTTTCTTT. It translates to CASSLEQMNTEAFF.

The V and J genes are TRBV10-1 and TRBJ1-1; 8 bases agree with TRBD1. Germline V lookup: CDR1 WNHNN, CDR2 SYGVQD (reference sequence). The CDR3 runs 15 residues. V lost 5 bases to trimming and J lost 1 base; unmatched junction nucleotides: 6. DNA for the CDR3: TGCGCCAGCAGTTCCACCGGGACAGGGAACACTGAAGCTTTCTTT. As protein: CASSSTGTGNTEAFF.

V gene TRBV9 combines with J gene TRBJ2-3; D gene ambiguous. The CDR3 length is 14 residues. V was clipped by 4 bases and J by 0 bases, with 9 bases between them. Germline loops: CDR1 SGDLS, CDR2 YYNGEE. The CDR3, as DNA: TGTGCCAGCAGCCTCGAGCGCAGCACAGATACGCAGTATTTT. This encodes CASSLERSTDTQYF.

The gene calls are TRBV19 and TRBJ2-7, with D possibly being TRBD2 (5 bases). This CDR3 has 15 amino acids. Germline CDR1 and CDR2: LNHDA and SQIVND (reference sequence). V dropped 5 bases and J dropped 1 base, with 15 bases sitting between them. The CDR3 DNA reads as TGTGCCAGTAGTCCGGACTCGTATTCTTCCTACGAGCAGTACTTC. It specifies CASSPDSYSSYEQYF. Together with reference TRBV19 and TRBJ2-7, the CDR3 gives the full variable domain: DGGITQSPKYLFRKEGQNVTLSCEQNLNHDAMYWYRQDPGQGLRLIYYSQIVNDFQKGDIAEGYSVSREKKESFPLTVTSAQKNPTAFYLCASSPDSYSSYEQYFGPGTRLTVT.

The V and J genes are TRBV11-3 and TRBJ2-2; 7 bases map to TRBD1. V lost 2 bases, J lost 3 bases, and 3 bases stayed unmatched. The CDR3 length is 15 residues. In germline, CDR1 is SGHNT, CDR2 YENEEA. CDR3 DNA sequence: TGTGCCAGCAGCTTAAGGGGGCTGGACACCGGGGAGCTGTTTTTT. This sequence encodes CASSLRGLDTGELFF.

The CDR3 DNA reads as TGTGCCAGCAACCCAGGGGAAGGCTACGAGCAGTACTTC. It specifies CASNPGEGYEQYF. J is TRBJ2-7 and V is TRBV9, with D possibly matching TRBD1 (6 bases). Trimming pared 6 bases from V and 3 bases from J, leaving 13 bases between. CDR1 is SGDLS and CDR2 is YYNGEE in the germline V gene. The CDR3 spans 13 residues.

This clone was counted a single time. This chain connects TRBV14 to TRBJ2-7; TRBD1 aligns across 9 bases. The CDR3 totals 16 residues. V shed 0 bases and J 2 bases; nucleotides not matched to a gene: 5. Germline values: CDR1 SGHDN, CDR2 FVKESK. The DNA for the CDR3 is TGTGCCAGCAGCCAAGAAATGGGACAGGGCCCCTACGAGCAGTACTTC. This codes for CASSQEMGQGPYEQYF.

The V gene is TRBV28, the J gene TRBJ1-5, with D hard to call. V lost 5 bases to trimming and J lost 1 base, with 12 bases between them. The V gene's germline CDR1 is MDHEN and CDR2 SYDVKM. The CDR3 covers 15 residues. The CDR3 sequence is CASSPPEISNQPQHF. The CDR3 DNA follows: TGTGCCAGCAGTCCCCCGGAAATCAGCAATCAGCCCCAGCATTTT.

This sequence joins TRBV28 and TRBJ1-2; D not certain. The CDR3 has 14 residues. Germline assignment: CDR1 MDHEN and CDR2 SYDVKM. Trimming took 4 bases from V and 1 from J, leaving 10 bases between them. The CDR3 sequence is CASSSFGLNYGYTF. The CDR3 coding sequence is TGTGCCAGCAGTTCTTTTGGCCTTAACTATGGCTACACCTTC.

The chain combines TRBV6-5 with TRBJ1-5; no definite D call. The CDR3 spans 14 residues. Germline V gene sequence: CDR1 MNHEY, CDR2 SVGAGI. V lost 6 bases and J 7 bases, leaving 16 bases between the germline ends. CDR3 nucleotides: TGTGCCAGCAGGTCTTCAGGTAGTGTACAGCCCCAGCATTTT. Translating gives CASRSSGSVQPQHF.

V is TRBV9 and J is TRBJ1-4; the D gene is possibly TRBD1 (5 bases). Germline V CDR1 and CDR2: SGDLS, YYNGEE. The CDR3 runs 17 residues. V lost 4 bases and J 4 bases, leaving 20 bases between the germline ends. CDR3 loop: CASSSSNGGPFNEKLFF. CDR3 DNA sequence: TGTGCCAGCAGCTCCTCCAACGGGGGTCCCTTTAATGAAAAACTGTTTTTT.

This clone was recorded once. The V call is TRBV7-2, the J call TRBJ1-1, with TRBD1 matching over 9 bases. Germline-derived CDR1 and CDR2 are SGHTA and FQGNSA. This CDR3 contains 15 residues. J gave up 7 bases and V 4 bases, and 10 bases lay outside the gene matches. CDR3 DNA: TGTGCCAGCAGCTATCTAGCGGGACAGGGCCTTGAAGCTTTCTTT. As protein: CASSYLAGQGLEAFF.

V is TRBV6-5 and J is TRBJ2-3; possibly TRBD1 for D (8 bases). Trimming took 11 bases from V and 5 from J, leaving 23 bases between them. This CDR3 has 15 amino acids. Germline V CDR1 and CDR2: MNHEY, SVGAGI. CDR3 in DNA: TGTGCCTGCTACCAAACAGGGGGAGGGGTAGATACGCAGTATTTT. This translates into CACYQTGGGVDTQYF.